The rows below give T cell receptor beta chains drawn from one sample of a study of blood T cell repertoires in COVID-19. The method was immunoSEQ multiplex PCR; TCRdb's version includes in-frame clones alone and lacks a portion of them. The data show around 450,000 clones, 70% to 90% seen once. Sequencing was carried out using PBMCs or T cells enriched from blood (not recorded which). The receptor source for this set is a woman aged 18 to 35 with acute COVID-19. CDR3s include the opening cysteine and the closing phenylalanine or tryptophan. The D gene is left open where the match is weak. Clone sizes are given selectively: once, few, many, or a class where the clone is expanded.

clone_size	d_call	j_call	v_call	cdr3_aa	cdr3_nt
once	-	TRBJ2-2	TRBV11-2	CASSLARGTNTGELFF	TGTGCCAGCAGCTTAGCACGGGGAACGAACACCGGGGAGCTGTTTTTT
-	TRBD2	TRBJ2-7	TRBV4-1	CASSQGTSDFYEQYF	TGCGCCAGCAGCCAAGGTACTAGCGACTTCTACGAGCAGTACTTC
-	-	TRBJ2-5	TRBV6-5	CASMETRETQYF	TGTGCCAGCATGGAGACCCGGGAGACCCAGTACTTC
-	-	TRBJ2-1	TRBV27	CASSLSGGVYNEQFF	TGTGCCAGCAGTTTATCAGGGGGAGTCTACAATGAGCAGTTCTTC
-	-	TRBJ2-7	TRBV5-1	CASSLDSILSTYEQYF	TGCGCCAGCAGCTTGGATTCCATCCTCTCTACCTACGAGCAGTACTTC
-	-	TRBJ2-1	TRBV6-4	CASIEESRYNEQFF	TGTGCCAGCATCGAAGAGTCGAGATACAATGAGCAGTTCTTC
-	TRBD2	TRBJ2-1	TRBV5-6	CASSPTSGSYNEQFF	TGTGCCAGCAGCCCGACTAGCGGGAGTTACAATGAGCAGTTCTTC
-	TRBD2	TRBJ2-1	TRBV10-1	CASSEAASGDEQFF	TGCGCCAGCAGTGAGGCGGCTAGCGGGGATGAGCAGTTCTTC
-	TRBD1	TRBJ1-5	TRBV6-5	CASSLRTGLNQPQHF	TGTGCCAGCAGCCTGAGGACAGGGCTTAATCAGCCCCAGCATTTT
-	TRBD1	TRBJ1-2	TRBV5-5	CASSLPGGVDGYTF	TGTGCCAGCAGCTTGCCAGGGGGCGTGGATGGCTACACCTTC
-	TRBD1	TRBJ1-1	TRBV27	CASIPLPGQGAKATEAFF	TGTGCCAGCATCCCTTTGCCGGGACAGGGGGCGAAGGCCACTGAAGCTTTCTTT
-	TRBD1	TRBJ1-2	TRBV4-1	CASSQERTGGRYGYTF	TGCGCCAGCAGCCAGGAAAGGACAGGGGGTCGATATGGCTACACCTTC
-	TRBD2	TRBJ2-7	TRBV19	CASSTGLARSYEQYF	TGTGCCAGTAGTACCGGACTAGCTAGGTCCTACGAGCAGTACTTC
-	TRBD1	TRBJ2-7	TRBV10-3	CAISVRTGGSYEQYF	TGTGCCATCAGTGTTCGGACAGGGGGATCCTACGAGCAGTACTTC
-	-	TRBJ2-7	TRBV5-6	CASSERHLLGYEQYF	TGTGCCAGCAGCGAGAGACATCTCCTGGGCTACGAGCAGTACTTC
-	-	TRBJ1-1	TRBV18	CASSPIQGTEAFF	TGTGCCAGCTCACCAATACAGGGCACTGAAGCTTTCTTT
once	-	TRBJ1-5	TRBV7-9	CASSLGAGRQPQHF	TGTGCCAGCAGCTTAGGTGCAGGGCGGCAGCCCCAGCATTTT
-	TRBD2	TRBJ2-2	TRBV12-3/TRBV12-4	CASGGGTGELFF	TGTGCCAGTGGGGGGGGCACCGGGGAGCTGTTTTTT
-	-	TRBJ1-5	TRBV19	CASSRDISNQPQHF	TGTGCCAGTAGTAGGGACATTAGCAATCAGCCCCAGCATTTT
-	TRBD1	TRBJ2-3	TRBV6-4	CASRLHTGGEDTQYF	TGTGCCAGCAGGCTTCATACAGGGGGAGAAGATACGCAGTATTTT
-	TRBD2	TRBJ2-3	TRBV15	CATSSTSGSTDTQYF	TGTGCCACCAGCAGTACTAGCGGGAGCACAGATACGCAGTATTTT
-	TRBD2	TRBJ2-3	TRBV29-1	CSVERLAASTDTQYF	TGCAGCGTTGAAAGACTAGCGGCTAGCACAGATACGCAGTATTTT
-	TRBD1	TRBJ1-2	TRBV27	CASRTSGGAGYTF	TGTGCCAGCAGGACCTCAGGGGGCGCGGGCTACACCTTC
-	-	TRBJ2-2	TRBV15	CATSRGGGRELFF	TGTGCCACCAGCAGGGGTGGAGGGAGGGAGCTGTTTTTT
-	-	TRBJ2-2	TRBV12-3/TRBV12-4	CAEGDTGELFF	TGTGCCGAAGGGGACACCGGGGAGCTGTTTTTT
-	-	TRBJ2-1	TRBV15	CATSRPGDGNEQFF	TGTGCCACCAGTAGGCCGGGGGACGGCAATGAGCAGTTCTTC
-	-	TRBJ1-5	TRBV6-5	CASRLGPLNQPQHF	TGTGCCAGCAGGCTGGGGCCCCTAAATCAGCCCCAGCATTTT
-	-	TRBJ2-1	TRBV2	CASEWLEGNEQFF	TGTGCCAGCGAATGGCTAGAGGGCAATGAGCAGTTCTTC
-	-	TRBJ1-2	TRBV27	CASKPLTTVNYGYTF	TGTGCCAGTAAACCCCTTACGACAGTCAACTATGGCTACACCTTC
-	-	TRBJ1-1	TRBV20-1	CSASNPFGVLNTEAFF	TGCAGTGCTAGTAATCCCTTCGGGGTATTGAACACTGAAGCTTTCTTT
-	TRBD1	TRBJ1-5	TRBV12-3/TRBV12-4	CASSKGAGQPQHF	TGTGCCAGCAGCAAGGGGGCTGGTCAGCCCCAGCATTTT
few	-	TRBJ1-5	TRBV27	CASSSQGLSNQPQHF	TGTGCCAGCAGTTCTCAGGGGCTTAGCAATCAGCCCCAGCATTTT
once	-	TRBJ1-4	TRBV4-2	CASSQHRGGSSEKLFF	TGTGCCAGCAGCCAGCACCGGGGGGGCAGTAGTGAAAAACTGTTTTTT
-	TRBD1	TRBJ1-2	TRBV15	CATSRRTGVVDGYTF	TGTGCCACCAGCAGGAGAACAGGGGTAGTTGATGGCTACACCTTC
-	TRBD1	TRBJ1-6	TRBV6-5	CASSYSGGNSPLHF	TGTGCCAGCAGTTACTCAGGGGGCAATTCACCCCTCCACTTT
few	-	TRBJ1-1	TRBV24-1	CATSDAGTSSTEAFF	TGTGCCACCAGTGATGCCGGGACATCGAGCACTGAAGCTTTCTTT
-	-	TRBJ1-1	TRBV18	CASSPREVNTEAFF	TGTGCCAGCTCACCACGGGAGGTCAACACTGAAGCTTTCTTT
-	-	TRBJ2-1	TRBV10-2	CASRTEQFF	TGCGCCAGCAGGACAGAGCAGTTCTTC
-	-	TRBJ1-2	TRBV12-3/TRBV12-4	CASSLRDYGYTF	TGTGCCAGCTCCCTGCGGGACTATGGCTACACCTTC
-	-	TRBJ2-1	TRBV7-9	CASTEGVVRFF	TGTGCCAGCACCGAGGGGGTAGTACGGTTCTTC
-	-	TRBJ2-7	TRBV7-2	CASRLTVSYEQYF	TGTGCCAGCAGACTGACAGTATCCTACGAGCAGTACTTC
-	TRBD1	TRBJ1-6	TRBV3-1/TRBV3-2	CASSPRTGGNSPLHF	TGTGCCAGCAGCCCCCGGACAGGTGGCAATTCACCCCTCCACTTT
-	-	TRBJ2-3	TRBV10-3	CAIRDRTAITDTQYF	TGTGCCATCAGAGATAGGACAGCCATTACAGATACGCAGTATTTT
few	-	TRBJ1-5	TRBV19	CASNALGQIQPQHF	TGTGCCAGTAACGCTTTGGGCCAAATTCAGCCCCAGCATTTT